Many counts were recorded for the clone carrying this TCR beta chain. The CDR3 consists of 15 residues. V lost 4 bases and J lost 2; bases outside the gene matches: 6. CDR1 is SGHDT, CDR2 YYEEEE, per germline. This entry belongs to a study of human T cells and chemical hapten exposure. Each CDR3 protein is one row after TCRdb ran MiXCR on the RACE reads. This table holds roughly 36,000 distinct CDR3 sequences, about 9.4% found once. Time point noted: pre-sensitization, week 0. The treatment denotes: therapeutic diphenylcyclopropenone sensitization with weekly scalp DPC. It was from unfractionated whole blood that total RNA was extracted. Each patch test followed a blood draw.

The gene calls are TRBV5-6 and TRBJ2-4; 7 bases map to TRBD1. The material sequenced was whole blood, taken in connection with sensitization to the hapten diphenylcyclopropenone (DPC). This clonotype originated in a man aged 45-65 years with alopecia areata. Some clones in this sample may be carry-over from other donors' samples. CDR3 region: CASSVYRGTKNIQYF. CDR3 DNA: TGTGCCAGCAGCGTCTACAGGGGTACCAAAAACATTCAGTACTTC.